The 29 T cell receptor beta chains below were found in one sample sequenced in a study of breast tumors, draining lymph nodes, adjacent tissues. TCRdb processed the multiplex PCR reads anew with MiXCR; each CDR3 protein has one entry. Here the sample spans 20,000 or so distinct CDR3 sequences, about 30% being singletons. Specimen: breast tumor tissue. The source of these receptors is a female donor with breast cancer. Some clones in this sample may be carry-over from other donors' samples.

This clonotype was counted ten times or more. The gene calls are TRBV6-1 and TRBJ2-7; TRBD1 matches 7 bases. CDR1 MNHNS and CDR2 SASEGT come from the germline V gene. V shed 0 bases, J shed 0 bases, and the junction held 5 bases outside the gene matches. This CDR3 is 16 amino acids long. CDR3 nucleotides: TGTGCCAGCAGTGAAGCTCCCGACAGGGTCTCCTACGAGCAGTACTTC. Its protein is CASSEAPDRVSYEQYF.

This clonotype was seen at least ten times. The chain has TRBV28 and TRBJ2-3; D gene ambiguous. Trimming pared 1 base from V and 0 bases from J, leaving 5 bases between. This CDR3 spans 14 amino acids. The V gene's germline CDR1 is MDHEN and CDR2 SYDVKM. The DNA for the CDR3 is TGTGCCAGCAGTTTATTCGGAAGCACAGATACGCAGTATTTT. Protein sequence: CASSLFGSTDTQYF.

The sample holds many counts of this clonotype. The chain combines TRBV5-6 with TRBJ1-2; D perhaps matches TRBD1 (5 bases). This CDR3 spans 13 amino acids. V dropped 4 bases and J dropped 6 bases, with 13 bases sitting between them. The germline V gene has CDR1 SGHDT and CDR2 YYEEEE. The CDR3 nucleotides are TGTGCCAGCAGCCCCGGACAAGGGAATGGCTACACCTTC. Encoded protein: CASSPGQGNGYTF.

The table lists this clonotype with many counts. The V gene is TRBV5-1, the J gene TRBJ2-5; 9 nucleotides match TRBD1. V dropped 2 bases and J dropped 4; count of bases not matched to a gene: 9. Germline CDR1 and CDR2: SGHRS and YFSETQ. This CDR3 comprises 16 residues. The CDR3, as DNA: TGCGCCAGCAGCTTTGGTTACGGGACAGGGACAGAGACCCAGTACTTC. Its translation is CASSFGYGTGTETQYF.

On this clonotype itself: Since the CDR3 does not end with the conserved phenylalanine or tryptophan, this likely comes from a read error. The J gene is TRBJ1-2, the V gene TRBV30, with a tentative D call TRBD1 (5 bases). Germline V gene data show CDR1 as GTSNPN and CDR2 as SVGIG (reference sequence). V dropped 4 bases and J dropped 2 bases, with 11 bases sitting between them. This CDR3 is 13 amino acids long. The CDR3 protein is CAWTGRDNYGYTL. In DNA, the CDR3 is TGTGCCTGGACCGGTCGGGACAACTATGGCTACACCCTC.

The sample holds many counts of this clonotype. The chain joins TRBV5-6 to TRBJ2-2; 8 bases fit TRBD2. The CDR3 runs 15 residues. CDR1 and CDR2 from the germline V gene are SGHDT and YYEEEE. The junction had 11 bases not matched to a gene; V was cut back by 4 bases and J by 9 bases. The CDR3 coding sequence is TGTGCCAGCAGCCCGAGGGGAGCGGGAGTGAGGGAGCTGTTTTTT. As protein: CASSPRGAGVRELFF.

The gene calls are TRBV6-2 or TRBV6-3 and TRBJ2-5; tentatively, D is TRBD1 (6 bases). There are 12 residues in the CDR3. The V end was cut by 5 bases, the J end by 5 bases, with 9 bases between. Germline CDR1 and CDR2: MNHEY and SVGEGT. The CDR3 loop reads CASSNDRETQYF. CDR3 nucleotide sequence: TGTGCCAGCAGTAACGACAGGGAGACCCAGTACTTC.

This clonotype appeared many times. This chain connects TRBV11-3 to TRBJ2-5; D is tentatively TRBD1 or TRBD2 (7 bases each). From germline, CDR1 is SGHNT and CDR2 YENEEA. V gave up 4 bases and J gave up 5 bases, with 20 bases separating them. CDR3 size: 16 residues. CDR3: CASSSHHRGGKETQYF. In DNA form, the CDR3 reads TGTGCCAGCAGCTCGCACCACAGGGGAGGGAAGGAGACCCAGTACTTC. The full variable domain, its missing parts supplied by reference TRBV11-3 and TRBJ2-5, is EAGVVQSPRYKIIEKKQPVAFWCNPISGHNTLYWYLQNLGQGPELLIRYENEEAVDDSQLPKDRFSAERLKGVDSTLKIQPAELGDSAVYLCASSSHHRGGKETQYFGPGTRLLVL.

This clonotype was recorded at least ten times. The chain uses TRBV9 and TRBJ2-1, with D hard to call. Germline V lookup: CDR1 SGDLS, CDR2 YYNGEE. The CDR3 is 12 residues long. The V and J ends lost 0 bases and 7 bases respectively, with 5 bases between them. The CDR3 nucleotides read TGTGCCAGCAGCGTAGGAGAGAATGAGCAGTTCTTC. Protein product: CASSVGENEQFF.

This clonotype showed up many times. This chain uses TRBV12-3 or TRBV12-4 with TRBJ2-5, with TRBD1 identical over 7 bases. Trimming cost V 2 bases and J 5 bases; bases outside gene matches: 11. The CDR3 loop spans 16 amino acids. CDR3: CASSLSTGARGETQYF. The CDR3, as DNA: TGTGCCAGCAGTTTATCCACAGGGGCCCGAGGGGAGACCCAGTACTTC.

The chain employs TRBV5-5 and TRBJ2-1; maybe TRBD2 (5 bases). V was shortened by 1 base and J by 9 bases, with 11 bases between the two germline ends. The length of the CDR3 is 13 residues. Germline CDR1 and CDR2: SGHKS and YYEKEE (reference sequence). The CDR3 DNA reads as TGTGCCAGCAGCTTGCCCTCGGGGAGTGAGCAGTTCTTC. Translated: CASSLPSGSEQFF. Together with reference TRBV5-5 and TRBJ2-1, the CDR3 gives the full variable domain: DAGVTQSPTHLIKTRGQQVTLRCSPISGHKSVSWYQQVLGQGPQFIFQYYEKEERGRGNFPDRFSARQFPNYSSELNVNALLLGDSALYLCASSLPSGSEQFFGPGTRLTVL.

This clonotype was detected ten times or more. The chain uses TRBV6-5 and TRBJ2-1; 7 nucleotides align to TRBD1. The V gene's germline CDR1 is MNHEY and CDR2 SVGAGI. Trimming at V came to 2 bases and at J to 4 bases, leaving 5 bases not matched to a gene. The CDR3 consists of 15 residues. CDR3 sequence reads: CASSYTGVPYNEQFF. CDR3 DNA: TGTGCCAGCAGTTACACAGGGGTTCCATACAATGAGCAGTTCTTC.

This clonotype was counted at least ten times. The V and J genes are TRBV11-1 and TRBJ2-7; 11 positions agree with TRBD1. V shed 5 bases and J 5 bases; nucleotides not matched to a gene: 8. The V gene's germline CDR1 is SGHAT and CDR2 FQDESV (reference sequence). The CDR3 loop spans 15 amino acids. This chain's CDR3 is CASSTIGTGGNEQYF. Here the CDR3 DNA reads TGTGCCAGCAGCACGATCGGGACAGGGGGAAACGAGCAGTACTTC.

This clonotype was counted many times. The chain is built from TRBV7-9 and TRBJ2-7; perhaps TRBD2 as D (5 bases). Germline CDR1 SEHNR, CDR2 FQNEAQ (reference sequence). V was shortened by 4 bases and J by 0 bases, with 13 bases between the two germline ends. The CDR3 extends over 15 amino acids. CDR3 DNA: TGTGCCAGCAGCTCTACCCGGGGTAGCTCCTACGAGCAGTACTTC. Its protein is CASSSTRGSSYEQYF.

At least ten counts were recorded for this clonotype. V and J are TRBV10-1 and TRBJ2-1; D might be TRBD2 (6 bases). The germline V gene has CDR1 WNHNN and CDR2 SYGVQD (reference sequence). CDR3 size: 10 residues. V was trimmed by 6 bases and J by 9 bases, leaving 6 bases between them. CDR3 sequence (DNA): TGCGCCAGCAGGGGGGGTGAGCAGTTCTTC. Protein: CASRGGEQFF.

This chain uses TRBV7-9 with TRBJ2-2, with a tentative D call TRBD2 (5 bases). The CDR3 spans 12 residues. V lost 11 bases to trimming and J lost 7 bases, with 14 bases between them. Germline CDR1 is SEHNR and CDR2 is FQNEAQ (reference sequence). Written as DNA, the CDR3 is TGTGCCGACTATGTAGAAAGCGGGGAGCTGTTTTTT. It translates to CADYVESGELFF.

The CDR3 DNA reads as TGCAGCCCTATGGGACTAGTATCGAATGAGCAGTTCTTC. Translation gives CSPMGLVSNEQFF. The gene calls are TRBV20-1 and TRBJ2-1, with 8 bases aligning to TRBD2. The germline gives CDR1 DFQATT, CDR2 SNEGSKA (reference sequence). CDR3 length: 13 residues.

This clonotype was seen repeatedly, ten times or more. The chain joins TRBV5-4 to TRBJ1-6; unclear D gene. The V and J ends lost 0 bases and 5 bases respectively, with 12 bases between them. Germline V gene sequence: CDR1 SGHNT, CDR2 YYREEE (reference sequence). CDR3 length: 16 amino acids. The CDR3 sequence: CASSLATDGHNSPLHF. CDR3 coding DNA: TGTGCCAGCAGCTTGGCTACGGACGGACATAATTCACCCCTCCACTTT.

This clonotype was counted many times. The V gene is TRBV19, the J gene TRBJ2-7; a weak D match, TRBD1 (6 bases). Trimming stripped 0 bases from V and 3 bases from J, with 9 bases between. The CDR3 totals 14 residues. Germline CDR1 LNHDA, CDR2 SQIVND (reference sequence). CDR3 residues: CASSIDGGNYEQYF. As DNA, the CDR3 is TGTGCCAGTAGTATAGATGGGGGCAACTACGAGCAGTACTTC.

This clonotype was counted ten times or more. This chain connects TRBV27 to TRBJ1-6; no clear D gene. Germline V gene lookup returns CDR1 MNHEY and CDR2 SMNVEV (reference sequence). The CDR3 is 12 amino acids. V was clipped by 3 bases and J by 7 bases, with 4 bases between them. CDR3 DNA sequence: TGTGCCAGCAGTTTCGCGAATTCACCCCTCCACTTT. It is translated as CASSFANSPLHF.

The chain combines TRBV11-3 with TRBJ2-3; 12 positions agree with TRBD2. This CDR3 comprises 17 residues. CDR1 is SGHNT, CDR2 YENEEA, per germline. V was pared by 4 bases and J by 3 bases, with 8 bases of the junction left unmatched. CDR3 sequence reads: CASSYQTSGGWTDTQYF. The CDR3 coding sequence is TGTGCCAGCAGCTACCAGACTAGCGGGGGTTGGACAGATACGCAGTATTTT.

This chain joins TRBV3-1 and TRBJ2-1; 16 nucleotides align to TRBD2. After removal of 3 bases from V and 8 bases from J, the junction contained 4 bases not matched to a gene. The CDR3 extends over 16 amino acids. CDR1 LGHDT and CDR2 YNNKEL come from the germline V gene (reference sequence). CDR3 nucleotide sequence: TGTGCCAGCAGCCAGGGACTAGCGGGAGGGCAGGATGAGCAGTTCTTC. Residues: CASSQGLAGGQDEQFF.

In its sample, this clonotype was seen many times. The gene calls are TRBV6-2 or TRBV6-3 and TRBJ1-2; 7 nucleotides match TRBD1. The CDR3 is 13 amino acids. CDR1 MNHEY and CDR2 SVGEGT come from the germline V gene. The J segment lost 4 bases and the V segment lost 5 bases, leaving 4 bases of the junction unmatched. Here the CDR3 reads CASSEDRSYGYTF. As DNA, the CDR3 is TGTGCCAGCAGTGAGGACAGGTCCTATGGCTACACCTTC.

About this clonotype itself: This clone may be a read error of a much larger clone one base away. The chain combines TRBV27 with TRBJ1-6; D is possibly TRBD1 (6 bases). Germline V gene sequence: CDR1 MNHEY, CDR2 SMNVEV (reference sequence). This CDR3 is 17 amino acids long. CDR3 in DNA: TGTGCCAGCAGTTTGGGGGCTCAGTGGCTTCCTAATTCACTCCTCCACTTT. Protein sequence: CASSLGAQWLPNSLLHF.

The rearrangement joins TRBV2 to TRBJ2-1; D is undetermined. Germline lookup yields CDR1 SNHLY and CDR2 FYNNEI. Trimming left V 8 bases short and J 15 bases short, with 14 bases between. This CDR3 region has 10 residues. The DNA of the CDR3 is TGTGCCAGCCCCAGTCCCCCTCCGTTCTTC. It encodes CASPSPPPFF.

As regards this clonotype: A much larger clone lies a single base off, so this may be a read error. The chain couples TRBV3-1 to TRBJ1-2; D ambiguous. The CDR3 totals 12 residues. Germline lookup yields CDR1 LGHDT and CDR2 YNNKEL (reference sequence). DNA of the CDR3: TGTGCCAGCAGCCTGGGAACCTATGACTACACCTTC. This codes for CASSLGTYDYTF.

The rearrangement links TRBV20-1 to TRBJ2-7; TRBD2 matches at 16 bases. Germline trimming cut 5 bases from V and 6 bases from J; bases unmatched to any gene: 16. The CDR3 is 18 amino acids. Per the germline V gene, CDR1 is DFQATT and CDR2 is SNEGSKA (reference sequence). The CDR3 sequence: CSAQSGLAGGPVRGEQYF. The CDR3 nucleotides read TGCAGTGCTCAGTCGGGACTAGCGGGAGGGCCCGTTAGGGGCGAGCAGTACTTC.

The genes are TRBV20-1 and TRBJ2-4, with 11 bases fitting TRBD2. CDR3 length: 16 amino acids. With 4 bases clipped from V and 0 bases from J, the junction kept 5 bases outside the gene matches. Germline V CDR1 and CDR2: DFQATT, SNEGSKA (reference sequence). Here the CDR3 reads CSATTSGRLAKNIQYF. Written as DNA, the CDR3 is TGCAGTGCTACAACTAGCGGGAGATTAGCCAAAAACATTCAGTACTTC.

The chain links TRBV3-1 to TRBJ2-2; D may correspond to TRBD1 or TRBD2 (5 bases each). Trimming took off 3 bases at V and 2 bases at J, with 7 bases between the two ends. Germline loops: CDR1 LGHDT, CDR2 YNNKEL (reference sequence). This CDR3 comprises 14 residues. For the CDR3, the DNA is TGTGCCAGCAGCCAGGGACCAAACACCGGGGAGCTGTTTTTT. It specifies CASSQGPNTGELFF.